These 30 T cell receptor beta chains came from one sample sequenced in a study of blood T cell repertoires in COVID-19. Sequencing was performed with immunoSEQ multiplex PCR; in TCRdb, only in-frame clones are kept and a portion is missing. The table has 150,000 to 200,000 clones, 87% seen once. Sequences were obtained from peripheral blood. Every receptor here comes from a human donor in a cohort sampled during active COVID-19.

This chain connects TRBV7-2 to TRBJ1-1; perhaps TRBD1 as D (5 bases). The CDR3 is 14 residues long. The germline gives CDR1 SGHTA, CDR2 FQGNSA. V was cut by 2 bases and J by 4 bases, with 11 bases left in between. In nucleotides, the CDR3 is TGTGCCAGCAGCTTACGGGGGGGAGTCACTGAAGCTTTCTTT. Its protein product is CASSLRGGVTEAFF.

CDR3 protein: CASSYARQGAREEQYF. The CDR3, as DNA: TGTGCCAGCAGTTACGCTCGACAGGGGGCACGGGAAGAGCAGTACTTC. The chain is built from TRBV6-2 or TRBV6-3 and TRBJ2-7, with 10 bases fitting TRBD1. The V gene end was trimmed by 2 bases and the J gene end by 7 bases; junction bases not matched to a gene: 11. Germline CDR1 and CDR2: MNHEY and SVGEGT. There are 16 residues in the CDR3.

The CDR3 DNA is TGTGCCATCAGTTCACGGGACAGGCTTGGGGACGAGCAGTACTTC. It encodes CAISSRDRLGDEQYF. The J gene is TRBJ2-7, the V gene TRBV10-3; TRBD1 matches 8 bases. V was clipped by 5 bases and J by 5 bases; unmatched bases: 11. This CDR3 region has 15 residues. Germline CDR1 and CDR2: ENHRY and SYGVKD.

The V call is TRBV28, the J call TRBJ1-4; D remains unclear. Germline CDR1 is MDHEN and CDR2 is SYDVKM. This CDR3 has 15 amino acids. With 6 bases removed from V and 5 bases from J, the gap between germline ends came to 16 bases. In DNA, the CDR3 is TGTGCCAGCAGCCCCTCGTTCCTACGGAATGAAAAACTGTTTTTT. Residues: CASSPSFLRNEKLFF.

V and J are TRBV6-1 and TRBJ1-5; TRBD1 might be the D (6 bases). The V gene's germline CDR1 is MNHNS and CDR2 SASEGT. This CDR3 region has 19 residues. The V gene lost 2 bases and the J gene lost 4 bases, with 24 bases spanning the gap. The CDR3 region is CASSEFWSGEGGPNQPQHF. The CDR3, as DNA: TGTGCCAGCAGTGAATTTTGGAGTGGGGAAGGGGGACCTAATCAGCCCCAGCATTTT.

CDR3 sequence (DNA): TGTGCCAGTAGTGCCCAGGGCCCCCCCTCTTATCAGCCCCAGCATTTT. As protein: CASSAQGPPSYQPQHF. J is TRBJ1-5 and V is TRBV19, with D possibly matching TRBD1 (5 bases). V gave up 5 bases and J gave up 5 bases, with 19 bases separating them. CDR1 is LNHDA, CDR2 SQIVND, per germline (reference sequence). The CDR3 covers 16 residues.

Worth noting for this clone: An end of the junction differs from the germline gene, which may be a read error. The rearrangement links TRBV9 to TRBJ1-2; D is perhaps TRBD1 (5 bases). The CDR3 spans 15 residues. Per the germline V gene, CDR1 is SGDLS and CDR2 is YYNGEE. The CDR3 DNA sequence: TGTGCCAGCAGCGCGGGGGGGGTCCCTAACTATGGCTTCACCTTC. It specifies CASSAGGVPNYGFTF.

In this sample, this clone turned up once. The chain joins TRBV24-1 to TRBJ2-5; D is perhaps TRBD2 (6 bases). This CDR3 comprises 14 residues. The ends were cut back, 5 bases at V and 5 bases at J, with 14 bases in the middle. Germline assignment: CDR1 KGHDR and CDR2 SFDVKD. The CDR3 reads CATSGSGVGETQYF. The CDR3 coding sequence is TGTGCCACCAGTGGCTCGGGAGTCGGCGAGACCCAGTACTTC.

The rearrangement links TRBV5-6 to TRBJ2-7, with 8 bases identical to TRBD1. Germline assignment: CDR1 SGHDT and CDR2 YYEEEE. The V and J ends lost 4 bases and 2 bases, in that order; junction bases with no gene match: 11. This CDR3 comprises 16 residues. The CDR3 bases are TGTGCCAGCAGCATAGGGGGCTCGGACAGGGCCTACGAGCAGTACTTC. This translates into CASSIGGSDRAYEQYF.

The genes are TRBV7-6 and TRBJ1-1; D might be TRBD1 (5 bases). Germline V CDR1 and CDR2: SGHVS, FNYEAQ. CDR3 length: 16 residues. V lost 1 base to trimming and J lost 0 bases, with 12 bases between them. This chain's CDR3 is CASSLVKGTMNTEAFF. The DNA of the CDR3 is TGTGCCAGCAGCTTAGTTAAAGGGACTATGAACACTGAAGCTTTCTTT.

The chain employs TRBV28 and TRBJ1-6; TRBD1 is a possible D gene (6 bases). Looked up from germline, CDR1 is MDHEN and CDR2 is SYDVKM. Trimming left V 6 bases short and J 6 bases short, with 9 bases between. This CDR3 has 13 amino acids. CDR3: CASRGQPNSPLHF. CDR3 nucleotide sequence: TGTGCCAGCAGAGGACAGCCTAATTCACCCCTCCACTTT.

The rearrangement links TRBV7-9 to TRBJ1-6, with 9 bases lining up with TRBD1. This CDR3 has 16 amino acids. Germline lookup yields CDR1 SEHNR and CDR2 FQNEAQ (reference sequence). The V segment lost 0 bases and the J segment 13 bases; nucleotides outside the gene matches: 10. CDR3 nucleotides: TGTGCCAGCAGCTTAGCTGGTGGGACAGGGATCTCTCCCCTCCACTTT. It yields the protein CASSLAGGTGISPLHF.

This chain joins TRBV6-1 and TRBJ1-1; possibly TRBD1 for D (5 bases). Germline-derived CDR1 and CDR2 are MNHNS and SASEGT. The CDR3 sequence is 13 residues long. The germline V and J ends were trimmed by 0 bases and 8 bases, with 10 bases remaining between them. The CDR3 loop is CASSEAQGAEAFF. Written as DNA, the CDR3 is TGTGCCAGCAGTGAAGCGCAGGGCGCAGAAGCTTTCTTT.

The chain joins TRBV2 to TRBJ2-6, with 9 bases identical to TRBD1. Germline V gene sequence: CDR1 SNHLY, CDR2 FYNNEI. The CDR3 sequence is 17 residues long. V trimming: 10 bases; J trimming: 0 bases; junction bases outside the gene matches: 10. The CDR3 is CATKAGTGTSGANVLTF. The CDR3 DNA sequence: TGTGCCACCAAGGCAGGGACAGGGACCTCTGGGGCCAACGTCCTGACTTTC.

The gene calls are TRBV7-9 and TRBJ1-2, with D unclear. V lost 3 bases and J lost 2, with 10 bases in between. Per germline, CDR1 SEHNR and CDR2 FQNEAQ (reference sequence). CDR3 length: 14 residues. CDR3 DNA: TGTGCCAGCAGCTTTGGCATGGCAAACTATGGCTACACCTTC. Its translation: CASSFGMANYGYTF.

The V and J genes are TRBV5-6 and TRBJ1-5; D not resolved. The germline V gene has CDR1 SGHDT and CDR2 YYEEEE. The CDR3 extends over 16 amino acids. Trimming took 3 bases from V and 2 from J, leaving 15 bases between them. CDR3 protein: CASSYGGGSRNQPQHF. CDR3 nucleotides: TGTGCCAGCAGCTACGGAGGAGGGAGTCGCAATCAGCCCCAGCATTTT.

The genes are TRBV5-5 and TRBJ2-3; unclear D gene. CDR1 is SGHKS and CDR2 is YYEKEE in the germline V gene (reference sequence). This CDR3 comprises 15 residues. Trimming took 0 bases from V and 3 from J, leaving 11 bases between them. The CDR3 region has the DNA TGTGCCAGCAGCTTGGAATGGGTGAGGACAGATACGCAGTATTTT. Protein sequence: CASSLEWVRTDTQYF.

This clone was seen just once. The V call is TRBV4-1, the J call TRBJ1-2, with 10 positions matching TRBD1. From germline, CDR1 is MGHRA and CDR2 YSYEKL. The CDR3 length is 14 residues. The V segment lost 1 base and the J segment 7 bases; nucleotides outside the gene matches: 3. The CDR3 DNA sequence: TGCGCCAGCAGCCAAGGCGGGACAGGGGTTGGCTACACCTTC. Its translation is CASSQGGTGVGYTF.

V usage is TRBV6-1 and J usage is TRBJ1-5; 9 bases map to TRBD1. CDR1 is MNHNS and CDR2 is SASEGT in the germline V gene. The V segment lost 3 bases and the J segment 2 bases; nucleotides outside the gene matches: 5. The CDR3 is 16 amino acids. CDR3 bases: TGTGCCAGCAGTGAGGAAAGGGACAGGGGCAATCAGCCCCAGCATTTT. Amino acids: CASSEERDRGNQPQHF.

Points on this clone: Distinct nucleotide sequences in the sample also encode this CDR3. V is TRBV5-6 and J is TRBJ2-1; D is perhaps TRBD2 (6 bases). Germline CDR1 is SGHDT and CDR2 is YYEEEE. The CDR3 covers 13 residues. V lost 0 bases and J 7 bases, leaving 8 bases between the germline ends. The chain's CDR3 is CASSLAGGNEQFF. CDR3 nucleotides: TGTGCCAGCAGCTTGGCCGGGGGTAATGAGCAGTTCTTC.

The rearrangement links TRBV9 to TRBJ1-2, with a possible D match to TRBD1 (5 bases). CDR3 length: 13 amino acids. Between the trimmed V and J ends, which lost 4 bases and 8 bases, there was a span of 15 bases. Per germline, CDR1 SGDLS and CDR2 YYNGEE. The CDR3 reads CASSTARGWGYTF. The CDR3 DNA reads as TGTGCCAGCAGCACAGCTAGGGGCTGGGGCTACACCTTC.

The rearrangement joins TRBV28 to TRBJ2-7; 7 bases are shared with TRBD1. The V and J ends lost 6 bases and 1 base, in that order; junction bases with no gene match: 9. The CDR3 length is 15 residues. Per the germline V gene, CDR1 is MDHEN and CDR2 is SYDVKM. The CDR3: CASRSTGKRSYEQYF. The CDR3 DNA follows: TGTGCCAGCAGGTCGACAGGGAAACGGTCCTACGAGCAGTACTTC. The whole variable domain, filled in from reference TRBV28 and TRBJ2-7, reads DVKVTQSSRYLVKRTGEKVFLECVQDMDHENMFWYRQDPGLGLRLIYFSYDVKMKEKGDIPEGYSVSREKKERFSLILESASTNQTSMYLCASRSTGKRSYEQYFGPGTRLTVT.

The CDR3 spells CASSSGLGANVLTF. CDR3 DNA: TGTGCCAGCAGCTCAGGTCTTGGGGCCAACGTCCTGACTTTC. The chain joins TRBV7-9 to TRBJ2-6; D gene unclear. The CDR3 length is 14 residues. V lost 4 bases and J lost 3, with 7 bases in between. The germline V gene has CDR1 SEHNR and CDR2 FQNEAQ (reference sequence).

The J gene is TRBJ1-6, the V gene TRBV28; D might be TRBD1 (6 bases). This CDR3 contains 17 residues. The V gene lost 5 bases and the J gene lost 5 bases, with 19 bases spanning the gap. Germline CDR1 and CDR2: MDHEN and SYDVKM. DNA of the CDR3: TGTGCCAGCAGTCCCCCGGGGCAGGGGTGGAATAATTCACCCCTCCACTTT. It codes for CASSPPGQGWNNSPLHF.

This chain links TRBV7-2 with TRBJ1-1, with TRBD1 matching 9 bases. The V segment lost 0 bases and the J segment 5 bases; nucleotides outside the gene matches: 1. Per the germline V gene, CDR1 is SGHTA and CDR2 is FQGNSA. CDR3 length: 14 amino acids. The CDR3 spells CASSLADRGTEAFF. CDR3 DNA: TGTGCCAGCAGCTTAGCTGACAGGGGGACTGAAGCTTTCTTT.

This chain connects TRBV7-2 to TRBJ2-2, with 9 bases identical to TRBD1. The J segment lost 5 bases and the V segment lost 4 bases, leaving 5 bases of the junction unmatched. The CDR3 is 15 amino acids. The germline V gene encodes CDR1 SGHTA and CDR2 FQGNSA. DNA for the CDR3: TGTGCCAGCAGCTCGTACAGGGGGCAGACCGGGGAGCTGTTTTTT. Translating it yields CASSSYRGQTGELFF.

In regard to this clone: Additional DNA sequences in this sample encode the identical CDR3. This chain connects TRBV7-9 to TRBJ2-7; D is perhaps TRBD1 (6 bases). Trimming removed 1 base from V and 1 base from J, with 8 bases in between. Looked up from germline, CDR1 is SEHNR and CDR2 is FQNEAQ (reference sequence). The CDR3 is 14 residues long. This CDR3 is CASSLVGASYEQYF. The DNA of the CDR3 is TGTGCCAGCAGCTTAGTGGGGGCTTCCTACGAGCAGTACTTC.

This chain uses TRBV14 with TRBJ2-5; D may be TRBD1 (5 bases). The CDR3 consists of 14 residues. Germline V gene sequence: CDR1 SGHDN, CDR2 FVKESK. Trimming left V 4 bases short and J 7 bases short, with 16 bases between. The chain's CDR3 is CASSRRQQRGTQYF. In DNA form, the CDR3 reads TGTGCCAGCAGCCGTCGACAACAAAGGGGGACCCAGTACTTC.

The chain uses TRBV9 and TRBJ1-1; perhaps TRBD1 as D (5 bases). The CDR3 consists of 13 residues. Deletions cut 2 bases from V and 6 bases from J, with 11 bases between. The germline V gene encodes CDR1 SGDLS and CDR2 YYNGEE. In nucleotides, the CDR3 is TGTGCCAGCAGCGTGCAGGGTGGGGCTGAAGCTTTCTTT. This translates into CASSVQGGAEAFF.

The genes are TRBV9 and TRBJ2-5; possibly TRBD2 for D (7 bases). Trimming removed 4 bases from V and 4 bases from J, with 14 bases in between. From germline, CDR1 is SGDLS and CDR2 YYNGEE. The CDR3 spans 14 residues. CDR3 DNA: TGTGCCAGCAGCCTAGGGGGAGGGCTAGAGACCCAGTACTTC. Its translation: CASSLGGGLETQYF.